The source of this TCR beta chain is a study of early T cells in non-severe SARS-CoV-2 infection. Overall study context: Whole-blood bulk RNA, unsorted, was sequenced, and chains were unpaired. Study-level points and caveats: Anti-spike CD8 responses were favored in VDJdb matching, and private and CD4 specificities were missed.

V lost 5 bases, J lost 0 bases, and 7 bases stayed unmatched. CDR1 is SGHAT and CDR2 is FQNNGV in the germline V gene. The CDR3 sequence is 15 residues long. For this clonotype: The antigen remains unidentified.

Attachment of unique molecular identifiers was made to individual cDNA molecules. TCRdb reprocessed the 5' RACE reads via MiXCR and lists one record per CDR3 protein. The table lists just under 60,000 distinct CDR3 sequences, about 9.8% of them singletons, with roughly a sixth in the top ten. The gene calls are TRBV11-2 and TRBJ2-7; 7 bases are shared with TRBD1. This sequence was found in an adult who was a healthcare worker with PCR-confirmed SARS-CoV-2 infection or an uninfected control (not recorded which). Specimen: whole blood. CDR3 in amino acids: CASSLLTGSSYEQYF. In DNA form, the CDR3 reads TGTGCCAGCAGCCTACTGACAGGGAGCTCCTACGAGCAGTACTTC.